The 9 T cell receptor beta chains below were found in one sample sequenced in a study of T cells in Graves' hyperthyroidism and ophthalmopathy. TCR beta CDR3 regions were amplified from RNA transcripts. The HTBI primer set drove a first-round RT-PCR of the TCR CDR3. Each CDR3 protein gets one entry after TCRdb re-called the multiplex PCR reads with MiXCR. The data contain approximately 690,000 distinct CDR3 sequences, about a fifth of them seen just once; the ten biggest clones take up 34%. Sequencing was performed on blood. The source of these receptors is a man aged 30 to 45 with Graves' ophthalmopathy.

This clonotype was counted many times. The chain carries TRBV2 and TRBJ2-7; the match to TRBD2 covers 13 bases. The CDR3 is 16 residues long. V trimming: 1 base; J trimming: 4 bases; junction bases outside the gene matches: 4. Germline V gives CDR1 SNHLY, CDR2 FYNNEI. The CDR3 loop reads CASSEGTSGREYEQYF. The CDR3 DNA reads TGTGCCAGCAGTGAAGGGACTAGCGGGAGAGAGTACGAGCAGTACTTC.

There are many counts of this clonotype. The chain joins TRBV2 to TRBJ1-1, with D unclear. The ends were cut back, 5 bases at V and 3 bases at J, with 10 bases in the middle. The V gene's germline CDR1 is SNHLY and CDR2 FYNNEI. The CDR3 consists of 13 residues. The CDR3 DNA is TGTGCCAGCAGTCCCGTTAGGGACACTGAAGCTTTCTTT. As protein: CASSPVRDTEAFF.

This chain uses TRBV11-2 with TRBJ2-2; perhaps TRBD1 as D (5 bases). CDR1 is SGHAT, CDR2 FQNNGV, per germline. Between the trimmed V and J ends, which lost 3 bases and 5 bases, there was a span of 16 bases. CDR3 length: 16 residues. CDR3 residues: CASSLGDRSSTGELFF. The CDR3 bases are TGTGCCAGCAGCTTGGGTGACAGAAGCTCAACCGGGGAGCTGTTTTTT.

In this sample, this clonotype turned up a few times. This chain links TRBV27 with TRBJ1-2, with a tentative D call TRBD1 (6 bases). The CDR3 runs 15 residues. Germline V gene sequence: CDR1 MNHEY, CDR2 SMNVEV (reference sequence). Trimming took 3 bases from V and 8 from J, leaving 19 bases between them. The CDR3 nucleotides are TGTGCCAGCAGTTTGGCTCCACAGGGTTTTTACGGCTACACCTTC. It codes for CASSLAPQGFYGYTF.

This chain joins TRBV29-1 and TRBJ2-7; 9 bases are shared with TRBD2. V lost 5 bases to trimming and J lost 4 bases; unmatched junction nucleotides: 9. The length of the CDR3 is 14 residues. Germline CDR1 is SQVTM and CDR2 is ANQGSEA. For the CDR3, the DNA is TGCAGCGTTCGTAGCGCGGGAGGGCCATACGAGCAGTACTTC. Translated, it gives CSVRSAGGPYEQYF.

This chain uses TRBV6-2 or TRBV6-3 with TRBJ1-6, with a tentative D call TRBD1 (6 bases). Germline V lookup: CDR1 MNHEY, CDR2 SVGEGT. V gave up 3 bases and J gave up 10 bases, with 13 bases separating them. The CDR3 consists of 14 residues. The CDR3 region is CASSYGGLGSPLHF. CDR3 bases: TGTGCCAGCAGTTATGGGGGGCTTGGATCACCCCTCCACTTT.

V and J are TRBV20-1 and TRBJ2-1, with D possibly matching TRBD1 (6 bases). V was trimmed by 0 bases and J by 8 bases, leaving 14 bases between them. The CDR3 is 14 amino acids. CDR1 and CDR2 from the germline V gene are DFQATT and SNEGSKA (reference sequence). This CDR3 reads CSARDQRGKDEQFF. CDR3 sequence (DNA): TGCAGTGCTAGAGATCAGAGGGGGAAGGATGAGCAGTTCTTC.

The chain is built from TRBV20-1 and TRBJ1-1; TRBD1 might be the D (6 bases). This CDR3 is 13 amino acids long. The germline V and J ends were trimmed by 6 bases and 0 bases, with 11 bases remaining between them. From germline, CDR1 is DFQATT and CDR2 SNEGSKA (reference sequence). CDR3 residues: CSARDKMNTEAFF. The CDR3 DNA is TGCAGTGCCCGGGACAAAATGAACACTGAAGCTTTCTTT.

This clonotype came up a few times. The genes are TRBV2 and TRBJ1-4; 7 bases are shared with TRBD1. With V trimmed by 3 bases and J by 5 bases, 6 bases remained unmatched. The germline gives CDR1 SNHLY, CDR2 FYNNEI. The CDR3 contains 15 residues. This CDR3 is CASSEATGTNEKLFF. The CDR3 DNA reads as TGTGCCAGCAGTGAGGCGACAGGGACGAATGAAAAACTGTTTTTT.